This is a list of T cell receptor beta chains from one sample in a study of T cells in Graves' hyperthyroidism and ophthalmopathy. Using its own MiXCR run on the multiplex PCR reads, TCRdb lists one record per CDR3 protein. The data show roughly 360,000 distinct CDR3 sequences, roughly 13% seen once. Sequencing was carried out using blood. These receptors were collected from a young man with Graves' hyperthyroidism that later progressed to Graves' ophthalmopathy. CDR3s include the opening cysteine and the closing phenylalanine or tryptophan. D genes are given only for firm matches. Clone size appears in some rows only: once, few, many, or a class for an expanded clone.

CASSLDARTYEQYF | TGTGCCAGCAGCTTAGACGCGAGAACCTACGAGCAGTACTTC | many | TRBJ2-7 | NA | TRBV11-2
CASSSMQSYTF | TGTGCCAGCAGCTCGATGCAGTCCTACACCTTC | many | TRBJ1-2 | NA | TRBV5-6
CASSLHDRGQFPLHF | TGTGCCAGCAGCTTACACGACAGGGGGCAGTTTCCCCTCCACTTT | NA | TRBJ1-6 | TRBD1 | TRBV13
CASRNGQGAMAFF | TGTGCCAGCAGAAACGGACAGGGGGCAATGGCTTTCTTT | NA | TRBJ1-1 | TRBD1 | TRBV6-2/TRBV6-3
CASSPAGRGEKLFF | TGTGCCAGCAGTCCCGCGGGGCGGGGTGAAAAACTGTTTTTT | many | TRBJ1-4 | NA | TRBV12-3/TRBV12-4
CASSVDLNYGYTF | TGTGCCAGCAGCGTAGACCTAAACTATGGCTACACCTTC | many | TRBJ1-2 | NA | TRBV9
CSASSAGPTGELFF | TGCAGTGCTAGTTCGGCAGGGCCCACCGGGGAGCTGTTTTTT | NA | TRBJ2-2 | NA | TRBV20-1
CASSEEGTPRTGYTEAFF | TGTGCCAGCAGTGAAGAGGGGACTCCCAGGACCGGTTACACTGAAGCTTTCTTT | many | TRBJ1-1 | NA | TRBV6-1
CAISDERQGFHEQFF | TGTGCCATCAGTGACGAACGTCAGGGGTTCCATGAGCAGTTCTTC | NA | TRBJ2-1 | NA | TRBV10-3
CASTPLAPRGKFTDTQYF | TGCGCCAGCACCCCCCTGGCCCCTCGGGGGAAATTCACAGATACGCAGTATTTT | NA | TRBJ2-3 | NA | TRBV5-1
CASSLVGARGNTIYF | TGTGCCAGCAGCTTAGTGGGGGCGCGCGGAAACACCATATATTTT | many | TRBJ1-3 | NA | TRBV11-2
CASSWDRGRNTGELFF | TGTGCCAGCAGCTGGGACAGGGGGAGGAACACCGGGGAGCTGTTTTTT | many | TRBJ2-2 | TRBD1 | TRBV2
CASSPGLKNSPLHF | TGCGCCAGCAGCCCCGGACTGAAAAATTCACCCCTCCACTTT | few | TRBJ1-6 | NA | TRBV5-1
CASSLNRGDYNSPLHF | TGCGCCAGCAGCCTTAACAGGGGGGATTATAATTCACCCCTCCACTTT | NA | TRBJ1-6 | TRBD1 | TRBV28
CASSQVRTLDYTF | TGTGCCAGCAGCCAAGTACGAACATTGGACTACACCTTC | NA | TRBJ1-2 | NA | TRBV3-1
CAISEGRGLGEKLFF | TGTGCCATCAGTGAAGGCAGGGGGCTTGGTGAAAAACTGTTTTTT | NA | TRBJ1-4 | TRBD1 | TRBV10-3
CASSYGYEAGYNEQFF | TGTGCCAGCAGTTACGGGTACGAAGCGGGGTACAATGAGCAGTTCTTC | many | TRBJ2-1 | TRBD2 | TRBV6-6
CASRRPGQNNEQFF | TGTGCCAGCAGGAGACCGGGCCAAAACAATGAGCAGTTCTTC | many | TRBJ2-1 | NA | TRBV7-9
CASSPPWGLYEKLFF | TGTGCCAGCAGCCCTCCATGGGGCTTATATGAAAAACTGTTTTTT | many | TRBJ1-4 | NA | TRBV28
CASSLVRLGEQYF | TGTGCCAGCAGTTTAGTCCGGCTCGGCGAGCAGTACTTC | many | TRBJ2-7 | NA | TRBV12-3/TRBV12-4
CASSKTHRDYQPQHF | TGTGCCAGTAGTAAAACGCACAGGGACTATCAGCCCCAGCATTTT | many | TRBJ1-5 | NA | TRBV19
CSARQGGGYTF | TGCAGTGCTAGACAGGGTGGAGGCTACACCTTC | few | TRBJ1-2 | NA | TRBV20-1
CASSSQRGQNSPLHF | TGTGCCAGCAGTAGCCAAAGAGGGCAGAATTCACCCCTCCACTTT | NA | TRBJ1-6 | NA | TRBV6-1
CASSPVWDSYNEQFF | TGTGCCAGCTCACCGGTCTGGGACTCCTACAATGAGCAGTTCTTC | NA | TRBJ2-1 | NA | TRBV18
CASRMNRDTEAFF | TGTGCCAGCAGGATGAACAGGGACACTGAAGCTTTCTTT | many | TRBJ1-1 | NA | TRBV6-1
CASRRLAGAPGDTQYF | TGCGCCAGCAGGAGGCTAGCGGGGGCCCCAGGAGATACGCAGTATTTT | NA | TRBJ2-3 | TRBD2 | TRBV5-1
CASSVAGNQPQHF | TGTGCCAGCAGCGTCGCAGGGAATCAGCCCCAGCATTTT | many | TRBJ1-5 | NA | TRBV9
CASRPGLDNQPQHF | TGTGCCAGCAGACCGGGACTGGACAATCAGCCCCAGCATTTT | many | TRBJ1-5 | NA | TRBV12-3/TRBV12-4
CASSTSRDGIGGELFF | TGTGCCAGTAGTACGTCCCGGGACGGTATTGGGGGGGAGCTGTTTTTT | few | TRBJ2-2 | NA | TRBV19
CASSTAWDRGQKLFF | TGTGCCAGCAGCACCGCGTGGGACAGGGGGCAAAAACTGTTTTTT | many | TRBJ1-4 | TRBD1 | TRBV7-9
CASSVGREIGTKDTEAFF | TGTGCCAGCAGCGTTGGAAGGGAAATTGGGACTAAGGACACTGAAGCTTTCTTT | many | TRBJ1-1 | NA | TRBV5-6
CATSGLAGGESSTDTQYF | TGTGCCACCAGTGGACTAGCGGGGGGGGAGTCTAGCACAGATACGCAGTATTTT | few | TRBJ2-3 | TRBD2 | TRBV24-1
CASSLGTGGNTGELFF | TGCGCCAGCAGCCTCGGGACAGGGGGTAACACCGGGGAGCTGTTTTTT | NA | TRBJ2-2 | TRBD1 | TRBV5-1